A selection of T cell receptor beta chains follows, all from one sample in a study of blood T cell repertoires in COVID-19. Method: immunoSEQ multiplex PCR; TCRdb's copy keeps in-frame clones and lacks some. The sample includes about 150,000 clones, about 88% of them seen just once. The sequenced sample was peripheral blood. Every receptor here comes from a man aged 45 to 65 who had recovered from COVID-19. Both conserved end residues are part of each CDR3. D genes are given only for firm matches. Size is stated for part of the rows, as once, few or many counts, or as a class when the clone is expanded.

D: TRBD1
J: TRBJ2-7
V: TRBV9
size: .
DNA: TGTGCCAGCAGCGTAGAAGACAGGGGGTCGAACTACGAGCAGTACTTC
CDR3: CASSVEDRGSNYEQYF

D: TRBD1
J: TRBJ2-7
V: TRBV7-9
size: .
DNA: TGTGCCAGCAGCGAGACCGGGACAGTCTCCTACGAGCAGTACTTC
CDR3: CASSETGTVSYEQYF

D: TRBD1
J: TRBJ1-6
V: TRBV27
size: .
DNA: TGTGCCAGCAGTCGGGGACAGGGGAATTCACCCCTCCACTTT
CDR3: CASSRGQGNSPLHF

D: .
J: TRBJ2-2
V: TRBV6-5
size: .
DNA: TGTGCCAGCAGAAAGGACATCGTGGCCGGGGAGCTGTTTTTT
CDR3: CASRKDIVAGELFF

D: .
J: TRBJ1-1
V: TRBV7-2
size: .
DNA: TGTGCCAGCAGCTGGTGGGGGGGGAACACTGAAGCTTTCTTT
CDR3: CASSWWGGNTEAFF

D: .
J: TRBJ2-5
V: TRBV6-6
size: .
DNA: TGTGCCAGCATTCATTCAGGACTCGTCCAAGAGACCCAGTACTTC
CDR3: CASIHSGLVQETQYF

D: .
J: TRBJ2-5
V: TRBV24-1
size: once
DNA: TGTGCCACCAGTGATTTGGCTAGGGAGACCCAGTACTTC
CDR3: CATSDLARETQYF

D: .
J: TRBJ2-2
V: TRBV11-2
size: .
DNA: TGTGCCAGCAGCCAGGCGCGTCGGGAGCTGTTTTTT
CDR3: CASSQARRELFF

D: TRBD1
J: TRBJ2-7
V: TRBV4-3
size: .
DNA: TGCGCCAGCAGCCAGTCCCGGGACAGGGTCTACGAGCAGTACTTC
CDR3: CASSQSRDRVYEQYF

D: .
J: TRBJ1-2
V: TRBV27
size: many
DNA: TGTGCCAGCAGTCCAATCCATCTCCAGACACTTGGCTACACCTTC
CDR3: CASSPIHLQTLGYTF

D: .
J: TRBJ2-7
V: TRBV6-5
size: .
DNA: TGTGCCAGCAGCCCCGTTTCTACGAGCTCCTACGAGCAGTACTTC
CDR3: CASSPVSTSSYEQYF

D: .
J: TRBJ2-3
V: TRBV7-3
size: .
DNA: TGTGCCAGCAGCGACCAGGGCGGCGCAGATACGCAGTATTTT
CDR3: CASSDQGGADTQYF

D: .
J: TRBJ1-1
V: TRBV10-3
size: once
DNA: TGTGCCATCAGTGCTAGTCCGGGGAAGGCTTTCTTT
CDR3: CAISASPGKAFF

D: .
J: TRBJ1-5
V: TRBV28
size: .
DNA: TGTGCCAGCAGTTTAGGGGGGGCGCGGGGTCAGCCCCAGCATTTT
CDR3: CASSLGGARGQPQHF

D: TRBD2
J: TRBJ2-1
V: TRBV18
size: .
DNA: TGTGCCAGCTCACCACCGAGTAGCGGGAGGCCCAATGAGCAGTTCTTC
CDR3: CASSPPSSGRPNEQFF

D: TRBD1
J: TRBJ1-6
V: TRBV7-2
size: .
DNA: TGTGCCAGCAGCTCGGACAGGCCTAATTCACCCCTCCACTTT
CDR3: CASSSDRPNSPLHF

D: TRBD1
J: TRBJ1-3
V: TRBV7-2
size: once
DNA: TGTGCCAGCAGCCTTACAGGGGCACCCTCTGGAAACACCATATATTTT
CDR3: CASSLTGAPSGNTIYF

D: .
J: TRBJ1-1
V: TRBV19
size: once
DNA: TGTGCCAGTAGTACTACAGAGTACCATGAAGCTTTCTTT
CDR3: CASSTTEYHEAFF

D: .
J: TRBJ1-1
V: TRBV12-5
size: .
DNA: TGTGCTAGTGGCCTAGACTGGGACACTGAAGCTTTCTTT
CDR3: CASGLDWDTEAFF

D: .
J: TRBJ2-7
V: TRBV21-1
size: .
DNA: TGTGCCAGCAGCAACCCCCGGGAAGGCCTGGTATCCTACGAGCAGTACTTC
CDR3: CASSNPREGLVSYEQYF

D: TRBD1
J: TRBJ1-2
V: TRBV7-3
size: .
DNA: TGTGCCAGTCACCCCGGGACAGGGTTGGGTGGCTACACCTTC
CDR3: CASHPGTGLGGYTF

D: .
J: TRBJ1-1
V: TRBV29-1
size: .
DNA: TGCAGCGTGGGGAAGGGGGATAGGGCTGAAGCTTTCTTT
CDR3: CSVGKGDRAEAFF

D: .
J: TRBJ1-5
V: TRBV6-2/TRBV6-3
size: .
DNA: TGTGCCAGCAGTTCCCTGAGTCAGGGGCGCAATCAGCCCCAGCATTTT
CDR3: CASSSLSQGRNQPQHF

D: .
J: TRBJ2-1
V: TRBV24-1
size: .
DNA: TGTGCCACCAGTGACAGGTACTACAATGAGCAGTTCTTC
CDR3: CATSDRYYNEQFF

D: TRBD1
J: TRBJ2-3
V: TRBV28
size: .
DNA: TGTGCCAGCGGGGATGGACAGGGCCCAGATACGCAGTATTTT
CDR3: CASGDGQGPDTQYF

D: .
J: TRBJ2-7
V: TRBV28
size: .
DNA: TGTGCCAGCAAGGCAGGGGGGTCCTACGAGCAGTACTTC
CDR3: CASKAGGSYEQYF

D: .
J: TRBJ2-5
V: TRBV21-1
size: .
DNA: TGTGCCAGCAGCAACTTCCGGAACAGGGTCCGTGAGACCCAGTACTTC
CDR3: CASSNFRNRVRETQYF

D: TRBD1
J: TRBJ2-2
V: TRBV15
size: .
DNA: TGTGCCACCAGCGGGGGGACAGGGACGAGGTCATCCGGGGAGCTGTTTTTT
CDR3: CATSGGTGTRSSGELFF

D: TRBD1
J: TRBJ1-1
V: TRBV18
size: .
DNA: TGTGCCAGCTCGCGGGACAGTGCCACTGAAGCTTTCTTT
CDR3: CASSRDSATEAFF

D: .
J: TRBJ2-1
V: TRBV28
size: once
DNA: TGTGCCAGCAGTTCCCTTCCCGGAAACAGGCTCAATGAGCAGTTCTTC
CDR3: CASSSLPGNRLNEQFF

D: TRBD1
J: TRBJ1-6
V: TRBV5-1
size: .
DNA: TGCGCCAGCAGCCTCGACAGGGAGGCCCCATACTCACCCCTCCACTTT
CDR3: CASSLDREAPYSPLHF

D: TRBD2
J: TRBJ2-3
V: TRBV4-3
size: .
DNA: TGCGCCAGCAGCCTCGGACTAGCGGGAGGAGATACGCAGTATTTT
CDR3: CASSLGLAGGDTQYF